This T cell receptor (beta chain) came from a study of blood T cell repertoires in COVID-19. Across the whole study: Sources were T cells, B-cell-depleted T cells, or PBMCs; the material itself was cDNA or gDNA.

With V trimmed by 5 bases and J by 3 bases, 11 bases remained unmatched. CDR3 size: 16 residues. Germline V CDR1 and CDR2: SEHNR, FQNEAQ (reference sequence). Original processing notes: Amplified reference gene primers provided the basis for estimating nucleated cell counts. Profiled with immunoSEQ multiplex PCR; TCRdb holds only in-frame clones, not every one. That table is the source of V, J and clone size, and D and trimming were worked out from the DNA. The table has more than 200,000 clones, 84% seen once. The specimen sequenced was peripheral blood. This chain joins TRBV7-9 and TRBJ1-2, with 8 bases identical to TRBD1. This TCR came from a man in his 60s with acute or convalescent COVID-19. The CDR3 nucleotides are TGTGCCAGCAGCCCAGAAACCGGGACAGGCGACTATGGCTACACCTTC. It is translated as CASSPETGTGDYGYTF.